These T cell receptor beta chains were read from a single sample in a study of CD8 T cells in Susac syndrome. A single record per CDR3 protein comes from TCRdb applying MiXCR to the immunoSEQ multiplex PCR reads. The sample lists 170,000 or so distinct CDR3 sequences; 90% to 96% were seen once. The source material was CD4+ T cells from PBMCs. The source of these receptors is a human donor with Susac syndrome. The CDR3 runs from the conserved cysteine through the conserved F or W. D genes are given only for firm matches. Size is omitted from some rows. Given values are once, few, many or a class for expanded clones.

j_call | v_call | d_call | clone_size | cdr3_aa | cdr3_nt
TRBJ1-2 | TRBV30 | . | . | CAWSGLGAVYGYTF | TGTGCCTGGAGTGGCCTGGGGGCTGTCTATGGCTACACCTTC
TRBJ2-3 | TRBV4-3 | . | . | CASSQDGRLAQYF | TGCGCCAGCAGCCAAGATGGCCGGCTAGCGCAGTATTTT
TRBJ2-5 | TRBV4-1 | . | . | CASSQDKSGLQETQYF | TGCGCCAGCAGCCAAGATAAGAGCGGCCTCCAAGAGACCCAGTACTTC
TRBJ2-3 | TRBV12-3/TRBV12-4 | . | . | CASSLLDTSTDTQYF | TGTGCCAGCAGCCTCTTGGACACTAGCACAGATACGCAGTATTTT
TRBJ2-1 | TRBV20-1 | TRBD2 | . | CSARDGLVFNEQFF | TGCAGTGCTAGGGACGGACTAGTGTTCAATGAGCAGTTCTTC
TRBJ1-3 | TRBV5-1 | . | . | CASSAEFSGNTIYF | TGCGCCAGCAGCGCGGAATTCTCTGGAAACACCATATATTTT
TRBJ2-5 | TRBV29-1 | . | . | CSVDRQETQYF | TGCAGCGTTGACAGACAAGAGACCCAGTACTTC
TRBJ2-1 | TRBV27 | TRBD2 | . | CASSFMTSGVNEQFF | TGTGCCAGCAGTTTCATGACTAGCGGGGTAAATGAGCAGTTCTTC
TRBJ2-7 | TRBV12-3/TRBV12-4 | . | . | CASSAGLAYEQYF | TGTGCCAGCAGTGCAGGACTTGCCTACGAGCAGTACTTC
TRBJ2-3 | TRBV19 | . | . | CASSRTPDTQYF | TGTGCCAGTAGTAGGACCCCCGATACGCAGTATTTT
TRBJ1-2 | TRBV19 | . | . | CASSKSPGGEFGYTF | TGTGCCAGTAGCAAATCGCCGGGAGGGGAGTTTGGCTACACCTTC
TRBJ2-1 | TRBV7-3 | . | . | CASSFNGVSNEQFF | TGTGCCAGCAGCTTTAATGGGGTCTCCAATGAGCAGTTCTTC
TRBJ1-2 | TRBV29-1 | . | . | CSVGEANYGYTF | TGCAGCGTGGGGGAAGCTAACTATGGCTACACCTTC
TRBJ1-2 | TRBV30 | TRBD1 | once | CAWSATGALGYTF | TGTGCCTGGAGTGCGACAGGGGCGCTTGGCTACACCTTC
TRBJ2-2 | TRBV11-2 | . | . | CASSLEVGELFF | TGTGCCAGCAGCTTAGAGGTTGGGGAGCTGTTTTTT
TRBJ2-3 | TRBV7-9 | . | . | CASSLDARWTYPEGQYF | TGTGCCAGCAGCTTAGACGCAAGGTGGACCTACCCGGAGGGGCAGTATTTT
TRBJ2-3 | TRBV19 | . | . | CASSIEITDTQYF | TGTGCCAGTAGTATAGAGATCACAGATACGCAGTATTTT
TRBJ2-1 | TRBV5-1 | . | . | CASSFDGSSYNEQFF | TGCGCCAGCAGCTTCGACGGGAGCTCCTACAATGAGCAGTTCTTC
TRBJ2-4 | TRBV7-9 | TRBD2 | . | CASSSPGAGANIQYF | TGTGCCAGCAGCTCCCCAGGAGCGGGGGCGAACATTCAGTACTTC
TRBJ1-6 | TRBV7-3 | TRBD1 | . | CASSPGQGIAPLHF | TGTGCCAGCAGCCCGGGACAGGGCATAGCACCCCTCCACTTT
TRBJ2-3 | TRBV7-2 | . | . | CASSPNPFTDTQYF | TGTGCCAGCAGCCCCAACCCTTTCACAGATACGCAGTATTTT
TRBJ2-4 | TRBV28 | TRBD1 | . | CASRTQGAKAKNIQYF | TGTGCCAGCAGAACACAGGGGGCGAAAGCCAAAAACATTCAGTACTTC
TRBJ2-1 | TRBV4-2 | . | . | CASSLIGGVDEQFF | TGTGCCAGCAGCCTAATAGGGGGGGTCGATGAGCAGTTCTTC
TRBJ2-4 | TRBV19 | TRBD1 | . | CASSQQTGLGGKNIQYF | TGTGCCAGTAGTCAACAGACAGGGCTTGGTGGCAAAAACATTCAGTACTTC
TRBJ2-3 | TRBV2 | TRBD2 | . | CASSSGIVTDTQYF | TGTGCCAGCAGTAGCGGGATAGTCACAGATACGCAGTATTTT
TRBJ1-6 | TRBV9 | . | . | CASSVYRNSPLHF | TGTGCCAGCAGCGTATACCGAAATTCACCCCTCCACTTT
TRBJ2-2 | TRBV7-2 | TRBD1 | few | CASSLALRGQGGTGELFF | TGTGCCAGCAGCTTAGCCTTGAGGGGACAGGGAGGGACCGGGGAGCTGTTTTTT
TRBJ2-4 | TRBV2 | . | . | CASSENRRTDIQYF | TGTGCCAGCAGTGAAAACCGCAGGACAGACATTCAGTACTTC
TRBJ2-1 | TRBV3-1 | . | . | CASNHLGNEQFF | TGTGCCAGCAACCACTTAGGGAATGAGCAGTTCTTC
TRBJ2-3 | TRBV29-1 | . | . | CSVEASTDTQYF | TGCAGCGTTGAGGCGAGCACAGATACGCAGTATTTT
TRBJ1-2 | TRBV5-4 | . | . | CASSTGQKNGYTF | TGTGCCAGCAGCACAGGACAGAAAAATGGCTACACCTTC
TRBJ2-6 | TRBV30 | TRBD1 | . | CAFPGGSSGANVLTF | TGTGCCTTTCCAGGGGGCTCCTCTGGGGCCAACGTCCTGACTTTC